What follows are 10 T cell receptor beta chains derived from one specimen sequenced in a study of cytomegalovirus exposure and HLA in healthy donors. Only in-frame clones appear in the TCRdb table, and some are missing; sequencing was by immunoSEQ multiplex PCR. The table has fewer than 90,000 clones, around 94% seen once; the top ten hold approximately 3.3%. Input material: PBMCs. Every receptor here comes from a woman aged 18-30 years in good health and CMV-seropositive.

This sequence joins TRBV28 and TRBJ1-4, with D possibly TRBD1 on 6 matching bases. V lost 7 bases and J 2 bases, leaving 8 bases between the germline ends. This CDR3 spans 13 amino acids. CDR1 and CDR2 from the germline V gene are MDHEN and SYDVKM. In DNA, the CDR3 is TGTGCCAGCAAGGACAGTACTAATGAAAAACTGTTTTTT. This translates into CASKDSTNEKLFF. The full variable domain, completed using reference TRBV28 and TRBJ1-4, is DVKVTQSSRYLVKRTGEKVFLECVQDMDHENMFWYRQDPGLGLRLIYFSYDVKMKEKGDIPEGYSVSREKKERFSLILESASTNQTSMYLCASKDSTNEKLFFGSGTQLSVL.

The J gene is TRBJ1-2, the V gene TRBV4-3; no firm D call. The CDR3 consists of 15 residues. Trimming shortened V by 3 bases and J by 5 bases, and 16 bases separated the two germline ends. Per germline, CDR1 LGHNA and CDR2 YSLEER. CDR3 sequence: CASSQEKARGYGYTF. The CDR3 DNA reads TGCGCCAGCAGCCAGGAAAAGGCCAGAGGGTATGGCTACACCTTC.

The rearrangement joins TRBV19 to TRBJ1-4; 7 bases align to TRBD1. V lost 1 base and J lost 0; bases outside the gene matches: 8. The CDR3 covers 18 residues. Germline V gene lookup returns CDR1 LNHDA and CDR2 SQIVND (reference sequence). The CDR3 DNA reads TGTGCCAGTAGTATAGGCCTCGGGACAGACGCAACTAATGAAAAACTGTTTTTT. This translates into CASSIGLGTDATNEKLFF.

This chain joins TRBV9 and TRBJ2-1; the match to TRBD1 covers 7 bases. The V and J ends lost 0 bases and 3 bases, in that order; junction bases with no gene match: 3. Germline V gene lookup returns CDR1 SGDLS and CDR2 YYNGEE. CDR3 length equals 15 residues. The CDR3 DNA is TGTGCCAGCAGCGTAGCAGGGGGATACTACAATGAGCAGTTCTTC. Translated, it gives CASSVAGGYYNEQFF.

V and J are TRBV28 and TRBJ2-7; no firm D call. The length of the CDR3 is 13 residues. V was clipped by 2 bases and J by 3 bases, with 8 bases between them. Germline CDR1 and CDR2: MDHEN and SYDVKM. CDR3 nucleotides: TGTGCCAGCAGTTTACCCCCCTTCTACGAGCAGTACTTC. This codes for CASSLPPFYEQYF.

The chain employs TRBV5-1 and TRBJ2-7; 9 positions agree with TRBD2. This CDR3 is built from 13 residues. Germline V gives CDR1 SGHRS, CDR2 YFSETQ. Trimming cost V 4 bases and J 3 bases; bases outside gene matches: 2. CDR3 residues: CASSRGGDYEQYF. The CDR3 bases are TGCGCCAGCAGCCGCGGGGGGGACTACGAGCAGTACTTC.

The chain joins TRBV5-1 to TRBJ1-2; D unresolved. Germline CDR1 reads SGHRS; CDR2 reads YFSETQ. The CDR3 is made up of 13 amino acids. V lost 0 bases and J lost 6, with 9 bases in between. The CDR3 loop reads CASSLAATDGYTF. CDR3 coding DNA: TGCGCCAGCAGCTTGGCCGCAACGGATGGCTACACCTTC.

J is TRBJ2-5 and V is TRBV2, with TRBD1 as a possible D gene (5 bases). The germline V gene has CDR1 SNHLY and CDR2 FYNNEI. The V and J ends lost 2 bases and 7 bases respectively, with 17 bases between them. The CDR3 contains 15 residues. Here the CDR3 DNA reads TGTGCCAGCAGTGAAAGGGGTCATTTGACCGTGACCCAGTACTTC. Its protein product is CASSERGHLTVTQYF.

The chain uses TRBV6-5 and TRBJ2-7, with 9 nucleotides matching TRBD1. CDR3 size: 14 residues. Per the germline V gene, CDR1 is MNHEY and CDR2 is SVGAGI. Losses at the gene ends were 6 bases for V and 1 base for J; bases not matched to a gene: 4. The CDR3 is CASRGQGLSYEQYF. Here the CDR3 DNA reads TGTGCCAGCAGGGGACAGGGCCTATCCTACGAGCAGTACTTC.

The V call is TRBV6-6, the J call TRBJ2-7; possible D gene TRBD1, 7 bases. This CDR3 has 15 residues. Germline values: CDR1 MNHNY, CDR2 SVGAGI (reference sequence). V lost 2 bases and J 7 bases, leaving 18 bases between the germline ends. Here the CDR3 DNA reads TGTGCCAGCAGTTACCCAGAGGTCAGGGGGAGGGAGCAGTACTTC. The encoded protein is CASSYPEVRGREQYF.